This T cell receptor beta chain was found in a study of graft-versus-host responses after intestinal transplantation. Overall study context: Among the recipients, transplants were multivisceral, liver-intestinal, or isolated intestinal. Tacrolimus and steroids were given for about 3 years to all recipients after anti-thymocyte globulin induction.

Germline CDR1 is SGHAT and CDR2 is FQNNGV. The CDR3 has 14 amino acids. Between the trimmed V and J ends, which lost 3 bases and 6 bases, there was a span of 12 bases. For this clone: Its antigen is not identified.

Profiling relied on immunoSEQ multiplex PCR, and the TCRdb table lists in-frame clones only, not all of them. Among about 90,000 clones listed, 75% to 95% were seen once. The source of this sequence is a human donor who was the organ donor for an intestinal transplant. The V gene is TRBV11-2, the J gene TRBJ2-1, with D tentatively TRBD1 (5 bases). The specimen comprised unstimulated CD4+ T cells sorted from spleen or lymph node cells, sampled before transplant. CDR3: CASSLDRGGNEQFF. CDR3 nucleotide sequence: TGTGCCAGCAGCTTGGATAGGGGCGGCAATGAGCAGTTCTTC.